Sequencing of this TCR beta chain was carried out in a study of blood T cell repertoires in COVID-19. In the study overall: The origin of the acute and convalescent COVID-19 samples was the United States, Italy and Spain. PBMCs, B-cell-depleted T cells, or T cells were the source of the cDNA or gDNA that made up the material.

While infection was still active, Seattle patients were enrolled and then followed longitudinally. Authors' methods: Amplification of reference gene primers was used by the study to estimate nucleated cell counts. Method: immunoSEQ multiplex PCR; TCRdb's copy keeps in-frame clones and lacks some. Clone size and the V and J calls come from that table; the DNA yielded D and trimming. Among approximately 300,000 clones, 90% were seen once, and the ten largest hold around 0.98%. The CDR3 covers 15 residues. Germline V gene sequence: CDR1 SGDLS, CDR2 YYNGEE. V was pared by 0 bases and J by 2 bases, with 8 bases between. Points on this clone: Distinct nucleotide sequences in the sample also encode this CDR3.

The sequence was obtained from a woman in her thirties or forties with COVID-19, enrolled during active disease. The sequencing sample was made of peripheral blood. V gene TRBV9 combines with J gene TRBJ2-2, with a possible D match to TRBD1 (6 bases). The CDR3 bases are TGTGCCAGCAGCGTAGTACAGGGTAACACCGGGGAGCTGTTTTTT. This gives the protein CASSVVQGNTGELFF.